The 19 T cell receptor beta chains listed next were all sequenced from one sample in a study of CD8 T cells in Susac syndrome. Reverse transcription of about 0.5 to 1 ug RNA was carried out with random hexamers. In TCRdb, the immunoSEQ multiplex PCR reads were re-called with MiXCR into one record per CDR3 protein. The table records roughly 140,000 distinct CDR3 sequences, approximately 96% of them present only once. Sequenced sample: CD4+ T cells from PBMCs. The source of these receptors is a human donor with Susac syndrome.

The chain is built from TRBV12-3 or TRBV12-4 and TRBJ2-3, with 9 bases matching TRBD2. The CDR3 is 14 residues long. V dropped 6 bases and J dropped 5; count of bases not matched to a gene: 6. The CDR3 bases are TGTGCCAGCAGAATAGCGGGGGTGGTAGATACGCAGTATTTT. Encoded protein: CASRIAGVVDTQYF.

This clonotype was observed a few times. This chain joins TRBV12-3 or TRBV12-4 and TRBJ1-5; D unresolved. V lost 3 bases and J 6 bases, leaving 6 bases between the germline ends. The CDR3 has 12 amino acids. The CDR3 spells CASSFSSQPQHF. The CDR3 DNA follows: TGTGCCAGCAGTTTTAGTTCTCAGCCCCAGCATTTT.

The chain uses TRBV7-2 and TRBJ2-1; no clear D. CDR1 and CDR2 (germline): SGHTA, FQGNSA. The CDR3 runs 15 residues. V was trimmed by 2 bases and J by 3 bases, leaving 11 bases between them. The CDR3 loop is CASSLWRRNYNEQFF. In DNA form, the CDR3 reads TGTGCCAGCAGCTTATGGCGACGAAACTACAATGAGCAGTTCTTC. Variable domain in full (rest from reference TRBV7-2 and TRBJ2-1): GAGVSQSPSNKVTEKGKDVELRCDPISGHTALYWYRQSLGQGLEFLIYFQGNSAPDKSGLPSDRFSAERTGGSVSTLTIQRTQQEDSAVYLCASSLWRRNYNEQFFGPGTRLTVL.

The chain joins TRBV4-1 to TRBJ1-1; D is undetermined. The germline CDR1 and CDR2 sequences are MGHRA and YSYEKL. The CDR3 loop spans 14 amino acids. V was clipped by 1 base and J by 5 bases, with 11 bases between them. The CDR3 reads CASSQASERTEAFF. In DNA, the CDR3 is TGCGCCAGCAGCCAAGCCTCAGAGAGGACTGAAGCTTTCTTT.

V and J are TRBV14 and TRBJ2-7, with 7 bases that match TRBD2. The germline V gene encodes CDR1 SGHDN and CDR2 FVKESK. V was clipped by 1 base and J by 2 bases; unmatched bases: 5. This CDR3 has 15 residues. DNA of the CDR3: TGTGCCAGCAGCCAAGGAGCGGGATCCCCCTACGAGCAGTACTTC. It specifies CASSQGAGSPYEQYF.

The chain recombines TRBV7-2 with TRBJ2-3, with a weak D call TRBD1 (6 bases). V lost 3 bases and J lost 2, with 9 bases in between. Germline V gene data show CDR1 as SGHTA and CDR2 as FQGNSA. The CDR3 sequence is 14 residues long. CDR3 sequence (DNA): TGTGCCAGCAGCTTGGACAGAAACACAGATACGCAGTATTTT. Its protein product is CASSLDRNTDTQYF.

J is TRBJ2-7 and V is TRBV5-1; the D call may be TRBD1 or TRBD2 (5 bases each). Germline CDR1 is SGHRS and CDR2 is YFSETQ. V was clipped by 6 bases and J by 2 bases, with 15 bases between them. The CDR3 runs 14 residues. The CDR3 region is CASKTGTATYEQYF. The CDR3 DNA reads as TGCGCCAGCAAGACCGGGACGGCCACCTACGAGCAGTACTTC. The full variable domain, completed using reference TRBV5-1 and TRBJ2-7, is KAGVTQTPRYLIKTRGQQVTLSCSPISGHRSVSWYQQTPGQGLQFLFEYFSETQRNKGNFPGRFSGRQFSNSRSEMNVSTLELGDSALYLCASKTGTATYEQYFGPGTRLTVT.

Here the CDR3 reads CASSPRWQDFPGPTDTQYF. Written as DNA, the CDR3 is TGCGCCAGCAGCCCCAGATGGCAGGATTTCCCGGGCCCGACAGATACGCAGTATTTT. This chain joins TRBV5-1 and TRBJ2-3; D uncertain. Between the trimmed V and J ends, which lost 4 bases and 3 bases, there was a span of 27 bases. Germline V gene sequence: CDR1 SGHRS, CDR2 YFSETQ. This CDR3 has 19 amino acids.

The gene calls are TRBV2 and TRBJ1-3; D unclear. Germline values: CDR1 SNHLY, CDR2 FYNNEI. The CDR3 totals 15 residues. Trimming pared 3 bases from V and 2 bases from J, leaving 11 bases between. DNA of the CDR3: TGTGCCAGCAGTGAGATTAGGGTGACTGGAAACACCATATATTTT. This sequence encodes CASSEIRVTGNTIYF.

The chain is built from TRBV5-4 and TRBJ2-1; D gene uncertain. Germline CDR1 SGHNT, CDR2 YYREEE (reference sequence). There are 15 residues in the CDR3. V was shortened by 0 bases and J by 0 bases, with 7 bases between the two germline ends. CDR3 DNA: TGTGCCAGCAGCTTGGACCAACCCTCCTACAATGAGCAGTTCTTC. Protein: CASSLDQPSYNEQFF.

The CDR3 coding sequence is TGTGCCAGCAGCCCCCATTCGAGCTCTGGGGCCAACGTCCTGACTTTC. Translated, it gives CASSPHSSSGANVLTF. The chain joins TRBV9 to TRBJ2-6, with D unresolved. The CDR3 totals 16 residues. Germline assignment: CDR1 SGDLS and CDR2 YYNGEE. V lost 4 bases, J lost 0 bases, and 11 bases lay in between.

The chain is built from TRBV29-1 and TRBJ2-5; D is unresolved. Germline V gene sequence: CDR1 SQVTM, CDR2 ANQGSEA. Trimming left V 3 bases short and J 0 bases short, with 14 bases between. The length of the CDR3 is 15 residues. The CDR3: CSVDGGAWDQETQYF. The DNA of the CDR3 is TGCAGCGTTGATGGCGGAGCATGGGACCAAGAGACCCAGTACTTC.

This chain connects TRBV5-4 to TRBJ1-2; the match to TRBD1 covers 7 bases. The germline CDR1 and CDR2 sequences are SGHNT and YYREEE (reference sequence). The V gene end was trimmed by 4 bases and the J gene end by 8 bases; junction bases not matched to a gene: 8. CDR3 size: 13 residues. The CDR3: CASSATQGEGYTF. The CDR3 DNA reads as TGTGCCAGCAGCGCAACCCAGGGGGAAGGCTACACCTTC.

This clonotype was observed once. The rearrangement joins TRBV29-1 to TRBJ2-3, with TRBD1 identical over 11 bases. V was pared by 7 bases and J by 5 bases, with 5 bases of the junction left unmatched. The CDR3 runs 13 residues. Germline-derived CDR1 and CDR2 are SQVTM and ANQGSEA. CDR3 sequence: CSAGDRGRDTQYF. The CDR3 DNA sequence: TGCAGCGCCGGGGACAGGGGGAGAGATACGCAGTATTTT.

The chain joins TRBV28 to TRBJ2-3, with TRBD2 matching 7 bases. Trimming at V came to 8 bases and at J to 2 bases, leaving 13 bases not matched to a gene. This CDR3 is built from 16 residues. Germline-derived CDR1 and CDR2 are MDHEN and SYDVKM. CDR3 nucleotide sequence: TGTGCCAGCCAACGGCAGGGCGGGAGATTCACAGATACGCAGTATTTT. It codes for CASQRQGGRFTDTQYF.

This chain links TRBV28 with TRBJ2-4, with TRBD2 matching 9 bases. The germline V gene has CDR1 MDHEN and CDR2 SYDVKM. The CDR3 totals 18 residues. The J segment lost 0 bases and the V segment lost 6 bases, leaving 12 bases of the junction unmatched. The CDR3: CASSSTALAGLAKNIQYF. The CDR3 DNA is TGTGCCAGCAGCTCCACGGCCCTAGCGGGACTAGCCAAAAACATTCAGTACTTC.

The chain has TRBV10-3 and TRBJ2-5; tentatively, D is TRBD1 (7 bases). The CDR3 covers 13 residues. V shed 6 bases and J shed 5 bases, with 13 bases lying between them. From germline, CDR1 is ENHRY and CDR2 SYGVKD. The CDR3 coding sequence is TGTGCCATCAGCCACAGGGGAGGCGAGACCCAGTACTTC. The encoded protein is CAISHRGGETQYF.

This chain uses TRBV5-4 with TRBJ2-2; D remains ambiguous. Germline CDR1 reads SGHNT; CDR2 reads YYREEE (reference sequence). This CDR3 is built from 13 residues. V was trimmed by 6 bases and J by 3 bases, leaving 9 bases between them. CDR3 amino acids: CASNNGDTGELFF. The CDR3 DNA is TGTGCCAGCAACAATGGGGACACCGGGGAGCTGTTTTTT.

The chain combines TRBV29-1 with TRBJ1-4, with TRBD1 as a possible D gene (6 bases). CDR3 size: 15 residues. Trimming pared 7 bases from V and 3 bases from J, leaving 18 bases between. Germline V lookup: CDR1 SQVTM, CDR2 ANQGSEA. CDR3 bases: TGCAGCGCCAGCAGAAGTGGACAGCCTAATGAAAAACTGTTTTTT. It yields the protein CSASRSGQPNEKLFF.